The rows below give T cell receptor beta chains drawn from one sample of a study of shared clonotypes between healthy human individuals. This table comes from immunoSEQ multiplex PCR, and its TCRdb copy is limited to in-frame clones, with some not included. The sample contains some 2,500,000 clones, roughly 92% of which appear only once. Source material: naive CD4+ T cells from PBMCs. Receptors were obtained from a man aged 18 to 29 in good health. Some clones in this sample may be carry-over from other donors' samples. Each CDR3 is given with its conserved first and last residue. D genes are given only for firm matches. Size tells how often a clone was seen (once, few, many) or the class of an expanded clone, and some rows leave it out.

D,size,V,J,CDR3,DNA
-,-,TRBV7-9,TRBJ2-2,CASSLQPGHYTGELFF,TGTGCCAGCAGCTTACAACCGGGACACTACACCGGGGAGCTGTTTTTT
-,-,TRBV18,TRBJ2-5,CASSPSTGPETQYF,TGTGCCAGCTCACCTTCTACCGGTCCGGAGACCCAGTACTTC
-,-,TRBV25-1,TRBJ2-1,CASSEREQFF,TGTGCCAGCAGTGAACGAGAGCAGTTCTTC
TRBD1,-,TRBV6-5,TRBJ2-3,CASSSLGTGAQYF,TGTGCCAGCAGCTCCCTTGGGACAGGAGCGCAGTATTTT
-,few,TRBV28,TRBJ1-1,CASAGTANTEAFF,TGTGCCAGCGCCGGGACGGCGAACACTGAAGCTTTCTTT
-,-,TRBV9,TRBJ1-4,CASSIQGDRGGKLFF,TGTGCCAGCAGCATCCAAGGGGATCGGGGCGGAAAACTGTTTTTT
-,-,TRBV27,TRBJ1-4,CASSRGRGLGEKLFF,TGTGCCAGCAGCCGAGGCCGGGGGCTGGGGGAAAAACTGTTTTTT
-,-,TRBV6-5,TRBJ2-7,CASSYSRGGVYEQYF,TGTGCCAGCAGTTACTCGAGGGGTGGAGTTTACGAGCAGTACTTC
-,-,TRBV30,TRBJ2-1,CAWRGRPYNEQFF,TGTGCCTGGAGGGGGAGACCCTACAATGAGCAGTTCTTC
-,-,TRBV28,TRBJ2-2,CASSLLSGELFF,TGTGCCAGCAGTTTACTTTCCGGGGAGCTGTTTTTT
TRBD2,-,TRBV7-2,TRBJ2-3,CASSFRAGGTDTQYF,TGTGCCAGCAGCTTCCGGGCGGGAGGCACAGATACGCAGTATTTT
-,-,TRBV6-6,TRBJ2-7,CASSYSRRSYEQYF,TGTGCCAGCAGTTACTCACGCCGCTCCTACGAGCAGTACTTC
-,-,TRBV7-9,TRBJ2-1,CASSPRGAGVPLEQFF,TGTGCCAGCAGCCCTAGGGGGGCCGGGGTCCCCCTTGAGCAGTTCTTC
-,-,TRBV29-1,TRBJ2-7,CSVAGLQSSYEQYF,TGCAGCGTTGCGGGACTCCAGAGCTCCTACGAGCAGTACTTC
-,-,TRBV29-1,TRBJ1-4,CSVEVQTNEKLFF,TGCAGCGTTGAAGTCCAGACAAATGAAAAACTGTTTTTT
-,-,TRBV2,TRBJ2-7,CASSEIRGPYEQYF,TGTGCCAGCAGTGAAATCAGGGGACCCTACGAGCAGTACTTC
TRBD1,-,TRBV2,TRBJ2-7,CAGRDRAYEQYF,TGTGCCGGCAGGGACAGGGCCTACGAGCAGTACTTC
TRBD2,-,TRBV7-4,TRBJ2-7,CATPPSGESSYEQYF,TGTGCCACCCCCCCCAGCGGGGAGAGCTCCTACGAGCAGTACTTC
-,-,TRBV4-1,TRBJ2-7,CASSQEGTRVMKQYF,TGCGCCAGCAGCCAAGAGGGGACACGTGTTATGAAGCAGTACTTC
TRBD2,-,TRBV27,TRBJ2-2,CASHLRAGGNTGELFF,TGTGCCAGCCACCTCCGAGCGGGAGGGAACACCGGGGAGCTGTTTTTT
-,-,TRBV18,TRBJ1-1,CASSPSGSTEAFF,TGTGCCAGCTCACCGTCCGGGAGCACTGAAGCTTTCTTT
-,-,TRBV7-8,TRBJ2-1,CASSSPRGHGQFF,TGTGCCAGCAGCTCTCCCCGGGGCCATGGGCAGTTCTTC
-,-,TRBV4-2,TRBJ1-4,CASSPQGVLRGGGEKLFF,TGTGCCAGCAGCCCCCAAGGGGTTTTGAGGGGAGGTGGCGAAAAACTGTTTTTT
TRBD1,-,TRBV28,TRBJ1-1,CASSLFPGQGGNTEAFF,TGTGCCAGCAGTTTATTTCCGGGACAGGGGGGGAACACTGAAGCTTTCTTT